This T cell receptor (beta chain) was obtained from a study of CD8+ T cells in alopecia areata. It was cDNA, reverse transcribed from extracted RNA, that served as the sequencing template. Sequencing used immunoSEQ multiplex PCR; TCRdb keeps in-frame clones, though not all of them. Of tens of thousands of clones listed, more than 55% are singletons. Trimming took 0 bases from V and 7 from J; bases not matched to a gene: 6. CDR1 is MNHEY, CDR2 SMNVEV, per germline (reference sequence). The CDR3 spans 15 residues. The chain links TRBV27 to TRBJ1-5; 7 bases are a match to TRBD1. The sequenced sample was NKG2D-high CD8+ T cells sorted from blood. This TCR was recovered from a human donor with alopecia areata. The CDR3 DNA is TGTGCCAGCAGTTTATCGTCGAGACAGGGACAGCCCCAGCATTTT. Translated, it gives CASSLSSRQGQPQHF.